This entry lists 20 T cell receptor beta chains sequenced from one sample in a study of cytomegalovirus exposure and HLA in healthy donors. Primers: 60 Vbeta forward and 13 Jbeta reverse. Repertoires were generated with immunoSEQ multiplex PCR, while TCRdb's copy carries only in-frame clones and drops some. The sample carries approximately 59,000 clones, approximately 60% recorded once. Sequences were obtained from PBMCs. The receptors come from a man between 25 and 39 years old in good health and CMV-seronegative.

This clone has more than one count but fewer than ten. The chain couples TRBV29-1 to TRBJ2-7; D is ambiguous. The CDR3 covers 12 residues. Trimming removed 0 bases from V and 7 bases from J, with 10 bases in between. Germline CDR1 reads SQVTM; CDR2 reads ANQGSEA. The CDR3 bases are TGCAGCGTTGAAGATCCGACGCGGGAGCAGTACTTC. Translated: CSVEDPTREQYF.

V and J are TRBV30 and TRBJ2-7; 13 positions agree with TRBD2. The CDR3 is made up of 17 amino acids. V lost 4 bases and J lost 3; bases outside the gene matches: 12. CDR1 GTSNPN and CDR2 SVGIG come from the germline V gene (reference sequence). For the CDR3, the DNA is TGTGCCTGGAATGGAGGGACTAGCGGGACGCCTAACTACGAGCAGTACTTC. Its protein is CAWNGGTSGTPNYEQYF.

This clone showed up just a few times. The chain links TRBV6-5 to TRBJ1-1; 8 nucleotides line up with TRBD1. Unmatched junction bases numbered 6, after V lost 7 bases and J lost 5 bases. CDR1 MNHEY and CDR2 SVGAGI come from the germline V gene. The CDR3 extends over 13 amino acids. CDR3 DNA: TGTGCCAGCACCGTTGACAGGGGAACTGAAGCTTTCTTT. This translates into CASTVDRGTEAFF.

The chain couples TRBV5-1 to TRBJ1-2, with TRBD1 as a possible D gene (5 bases). The CDR3 consists of 11 residues. V lost 3 bases, J lost 6 bases, and 6 bases lay in between. Per the germline V gene, CDR1 is SGHRS and CDR2 is YFSETQ. CDR3 in DNA: TGCGCCAGCAGCTGGGGGGATGGCTACACCTTC. Residues: CASSWGDGYTF. Based on the CDR3 plus reference TRBV5-1 and TRBJ1-2, the full variable domain is KAGVTQTPRYLIKTRGQQVTLSCSPISGHRSVSWYQQTPGQGLQFLFEYFSETQRNKGNFPGRFSGRQFSNSRSEMNVSTLELGDSALYLCASSWGDGYTFGSGTRLTVV.

This clone was seen a few times. This chain's CDR3 is CAWSGQGASEAFF. Written as DNA, the CDR3 is TGTGCCTGGAGTGGACAGGGGGCGAGTGAAGCTTTCTTT. This chain links TRBV30 with TRBJ1-1, with TRBD1 identical over 10 bases. Germline trimming cut 1 base from V and 7 bases from J; bases unmatched to any gene: 3. CDR1 and CDR2 from the germline V gene are GTSNPN and SVGIG (reference sequence). This CDR3 region has 13 residues.

This clone occurred a few times. The J gene is TRBJ1-1, the V gene TRBV29-1; the D gene is possibly TRBD1 (5 bases). The CDR3 runs to 12 residues. CDR1 SQVTM and CDR2 ANQGSEA come from the germline V gene. Trimming took 2 bases from V and 8 from J, leaving 12 bases between them. The CDR3 is CSVERGGWEAFF. In DNA, the CDR3 is TGCAGCGTTGAAAGGGGAGGGTGGGAAGCTTTCTTT. Filled out from reference TRBV29-1 and TRBJ1-1, the complete variable domain reads SAVISQKPSRDICQRGTSLTIQCQVDSQVTMMFWYRQQPGQSLTLIATANQGSEATYESGFVIDKFPISRPNLTFSTLTVSNMSPEDSSIYLCSVERGGWEAFFGQGTRLTVV.

The genes are TRBV7-2 and TRBJ2-4, with 12 bases identical to TRBD1. The CDR3 loop spans 15 amino acids. V dropped 2 bases and J dropped 7; count of bases not matched to a gene: 3. Germline loops: CDR1 SGHTA, CDR2 FQGNSA. CDR3 nucleotides: TGTGCCAGCAGCTTAACCGGGACAGGGGGCAACATTCAGTACTTC. Its translation: CASSLTGTGGNIQYF.

The chain combines TRBV6-5 with TRBJ2-7, with 8 bases aligning to TRBD1. Germline V gene data show CDR1 as MNHEY and CDR2 as SVGAGI. The CDR3 has 13 amino acids. Trimming cost V 6 bases and J 5 bases; bases outside gene matches: 6. For the CDR3, the DNA is TGTGCCAGCAGACCCTCAGGGGGCGACGAGCAGTACTTC. It is translated as CASRPSGGDEQYF.

The chain is built from TRBV5-6 and TRBJ2-5, with TRBD1 identical over 7 bases. This CDR3 spans 14 amino acids. Losses at the gene ends were 4 bases for V and 3 bases for J; bases not matched to a gene: 6. The germline gives CDR1 SGHDT, CDR2 YYEEEE. CDR3 nucleotide sequence: TGTGCCAGCAGCCCGGGACAGCAAAAAGAGACCCAGTACTTC. Translated, it gives CASSPGQQKETQYF.

The chain links TRBV29-1 to TRBJ2-7; 10 bases fit TRBD1. The CDR3 sequence is 13 residues long. Unmatched junction bases numbered 9, after V lost 7 bases and J lost 6 bases. The V gene's germline CDR1 is SQVTM and CDR2 ANQGSEA. The CDR3 loop is CSGLTGGAGEQYF. The CDR3 bases are TGCAGCGGCCTGACAGGGGGCGCGGGCGAGCAGTACTTC.

This clone showed up just a few times. This chain uses TRBV7-9 with TRBJ1-4, with D unclear. The germline gives CDR1 SEHNR, CDR2 FQNEAQ (reference sequence). V was cut by 5 bases and J by 8 bases, with 9 bases left in between. CDR3 size: 12 residues. The chain's CDR3 is CASSPRGEKLFF. For the CDR3, the DNA is TGTGCCAGCAGCCCCCGGGGAGAAAAACTGTTTTTT.

The chain has TRBV6-5 and TRBJ2-1; maybe TRBD2 (7 bases). Germline-derived CDR1 and CDR2 are MNHEY and SVGAGI. CDR3 length equals 15 residues. The ends were cut back, 6 bases at V and 9 bases at J, with 21 bases in the middle. This CDR3 reads CASRWEGGPSGEQFF. The CDR3 DNA reads TGTGCCAGCAGGTGGGAGGGGGGGCCTTCGGGTGAGCAGTTCTTC.

The chain recombines TRBV2 with TRBJ1-4, with 8 nucleotides matching TRBD1. J lost 8 bases, V lost 5 bases, and 7 bases had no gene match. Germline CDR1 is SNHLY and CDR2 is FYNNEI. This CDR3 comprises 14 residues. The CDR3 sequence: CASSLDRGNEKLFF. For the CDR3, the DNA is TGTGCCAGCAGTCTAGACAGGGGAAACGAAAAACTGTTTTTT. The full variable domain, completed using reference TRBV2 and TRBJ1-4, is EPEVTQTPSHQVTQMGQEVILRCVPISNHLYFYWYRQILGQKVEFLVSFYNNEISEKSEIFDDQFSVERPDGSNFTLKIRSTKLEDSAMYFCASSLDRGNEKLFFGSGTQLSVL.

J is TRBJ2-2 and V is TRBV29-1; D not certain. Germline V lookup: CDR1 SQVTM, CDR2 ANQGSEA. This CDR3 has 13 amino acids. The V gene lost 0 bases and the J gene lost 5 bases, with 7 bases spanning the gap. This chain's CDR3 is CSVEDRGTGELFF. The DNA of the CDR3 is TGCAGCGTTGAAGATCGCGGTACCGGGGAGCTGTTTTTT.

This clone was recorded only once. The genes are TRBV7-2 and TRBJ1-6; 8 bases agree with TRBD1. The CDR3 covers 15 residues. Looked up from germline, CDR1 is SGHTA and CDR2 is FQGNSA. After removal of 6 bases from V and 10 bases from J, the junction contained 11 bases not matched to a gene. CDR3 sequence: CASSFPGGTGSPLHF. CDR3 nucleotides: TGTGCCAGCAGTTTCCCTGGGGGGACAGGATCACCCCTCCACTTT.

V is TRBV11-2 and J is TRBJ1-5, with 12 positions matching TRBD1. Germline V CDR1 and CDR2: SGHAT, FQNNGV. The CDR3 consists of 15 residues. The V gene end was trimmed by 5 bases and the J gene end by 9 bases; junction bases not matched to a gene: 8. CDR3 loop: CASSPGTGGLRPQHF. DNA for the CDR3: TGTGCCAGCAGCCCAGGGACAGGGGGCCTTCGGCCCCAGCATTTT.

V gene TRBV4-1 combines with J gene TRBJ2-3, with D uncertain. CDR3 length equals 15 residues. Per the germline V gene, CDR1 is MGHRA and CDR2 is YSYEKL. Trimming took 1 base from V and 4 from J, leaving 12 bases between them. CDR3 region: CASSQGPVAADTQYF. The DNA for the CDR3 is TGCGCCAGCAGCCAAGGACCCGTGGCGGCAGATACGCAGTATTTT.

V gene TRBV6-1 combines with J gene TRBJ2-3, with D unresolved. Germline V gene sequence: CDR1 MNHNS, CDR2 SASEGT. The V end lost 4 bases, the J end lost 4 bases, and 9 bases lay between the germline ends. This CDR3 is 13 amino acids long. CDR3 in amino acids: CASSGVKPDTQYF. For the CDR3, the DNA is TGTGCCAGCAGTGGAGTGAAGCCAGATACGCAGTATTTT.

V usage is TRBV4-1 and J usage is TRBJ1-5; maybe TRBD1 (6 bases). Per germline, CDR1 MGHRA and CDR2 YSYEKL. The V end was cut by 0 bases, the J end by 4 bases, with 16 bases between. The CDR3 contains 17 residues. This CDR3 reads CASSQEDTGIGNQPQHF. CDR3 DNA: TGCGCCAGCAGCCAAGAAGATACAGGGATCGGAAATCAGCCCCAGCATTTT.

The V call is TRBV7-9, the J call TRBJ2-5; 8 bases fit TRBD1. From germline, CDR1 is SEHNR and CDR2 FQNEAQ (reference sequence). The CDR3 is 14 amino acids. Trimming removed 5 bases from V and 4 bases from J; junction bases left unmatched: 6. The CDR3 DNA sequence: TGTGCCAGCAGCCCGGACAGGGCAGTAGAGACCCAGTACTTC. Translating it yields CASSPDRAVETQYF.